This passage covers 27 T cell receptor beta chains from one sample sequenced in a study of identical twins. One entry per CDR3 protein results from TCRdb running MiXCR on the 5' RACE reads. The table has 470,000 or so distinct CDR3 sequences, 24% seen once; the top ten hold around 3%. This sample also belongs to another study, concerning T cells expressing NK-cell markers.

The specimen was CD4+ T cells sorted from blood. Every receptor here comes from a woman between 18 and 29 years old in good health.

This chain uses TRBV3-1 with TRBJ2-3; D is unresolved. This CDR3 region has 14 residues. V lost 0 bases and J 5 bases, leaving 9 bases between the germline ends. Germline V gives CDR1 LGHDT, CDR2 YNNKEL (reference sequence). The CDR3 DNA reads TGTGCCAGCAGCCAAGATTGGTCCCAAGATACGCAGTATTTT. Translated, it gives CASSQDWSQDTQYF.

V is TRBV15 and J is TRBJ2-5; no reliable D call. Germline V CDR1 and CDR2: LNHNV, YYDKDF (reference sequence). Trimming took 0 bases from V and 5 from J, leaving 13 bases between them. This CDR3 comprises 15 residues. CDR3 amino acids: CATSREVPLRETQYF. CDR3 nucleotides: TGTGCCACCAGCAGAGAGGTCCCTTTGAGGGAGACCCAGTACTTC.

This clonotype was counted only a few times. This sequence joins TRBV7-6 and TRBJ1-6, with TRBD1 as a possible D gene (5 bases). V was pared by 0 bases and J by 7 bases, with 13 bases between. The CDR3 is made up of 16 amino acids. Per the germline V gene, CDR1 is SGHVS and CDR2 is FNYEAQ. Here the CDR3 DNA reads TGTGCCAGCAGCTTAGCGCCGACAGATACCAATTCACCCCTCCACTTT. Its translation: CASSLAPTDTNSPLHF. The entire variable domain, with the rest obtained from reference TRBV7-6 and TRBJ1-6, is as follows: GAGVSQSPRYKVTKRGQDVALRCDPISGHVSLYWYRQALGQGPEFLTYFNYEAQQDKSGLPNDRFSAERPEGSISTLTIQRTEQRDSAMYRCASSLAPTDTNSPLHFGNGTRLTVT.

This clonotype is a singleton in its sample. This rearrangement joins TRBV7-8 to TRBJ1-1, with 8 bases that match TRBD1. Germline CDR1 reads SGHVS; CDR2 reads FQNEAQ. The CDR3 covers 14 residues. Unmatched junction bases numbered 10, after V lost 9 bases and J lost 4 bases. This chain's CDR3 is CASTRGPARTEAFF. CDR3 nucleotides: TGTGCCAGTACCAGGGGGCCAGCGCGCACTGAAGCTTTCTTT.

This clonotype was counted a few times. V usage is TRBV7-2 and J usage is TRBJ1-1; TRBD1 aligns across 8 bases. V shed 8 bases and J 11 bases; nucleotides not matched to a gene: 13. Germline V lookup: CDR1 SGHTA, CDR2 FQGNSA. This CDR3 comprises 13 residues. The CDR3 bases are TGTGCCAGCGGAGAAAGTGGACAGGGTAACGCTTTCTTT. It encodes CASGESGQGNAFF.

The chain combines TRBV10-3 with TRBJ1-2; a possible D gene is TRBD1 (6 bases). CDR1 is ENHRY, CDR2 SYGVKD, per germline. The length of the CDR3 is 13 residues. V was clipped by 5 bases and J by 5 bases, with 12 bases between them. The CDR3 DNA reads TGTGCCATCAGTTCAGGGGTTCCATATGGCTACACCTTC. This translates into CAISSGVPYGYTF.

The CDR3 reads CASRVARTAYEQYF. The DNA for the CDR3 is TGTGCCAGCAGAGTCGCCCGGACTGCCTACGAGCAGTACTTC. V usage is TRBV27 and J usage is TRBJ2-7; D is perhaps TRBD2 (5 bases). V was cut by 6 bases and J by 2 bases, with 14 bases left in between. The CDR3 contains 14 residues. Per the germline V gene, CDR1 is MNHEY and CDR2 is SMNVEV (reference sequence).

J is TRBJ2-5 and V is TRBV11-2; no reliable D call. CDR1 and CDR2 (germline): SGHAT, FQNNGV. The length of the CDR3 is 13 residues. Trimming stripped 5 bases from V and 4 bases from J, with 11 bases between. The CDR3 spells CASSGNPGETQYF. Here the CDR3 DNA reads TGTGCCAGCAGCGGGAACCCGGGAGAGACCCAGTACTTC.

CDR3 sequence reads: CSARRRAYNEQFF. CDR3 nucleotides: TGCAGTGCTAGAAGGCGGGCCTACAATGAGCAGTTCTTC. The V call is TRBV20-1, the J call TRBJ2-1; D might be TRBD2 (5 bases). Per the germline V gene, CDR1 is DFQATT and CDR2 is SNEGSKA (reference sequence). The CDR3 loop spans 13 amino acids. V was pared by 2 bases and J by 2 bases, with 7 bases between.

The genes are TRBV7-9 and TRBJ2-3; the D gene could be TRBD1 or TRBD2 (6 bases each). The CDR3 has 15 amino acids. Germline assignment: CDR1 SEHNR and CDR2 FQNEAQ (reference sequence). V was shortened by 1 base and J by 6 bases, with 14 bases between the two germline ends. The chain's CDR3 is CASSLGSGAADTQYF. The DNA of the CDR3 is TGTGCCAGCAGCTTAGGGTCGGGGGCGGCTGATACGCAGTATTTT.

The chain is built from TRBV5-5 and TRBJ2-3, with D possibly being TRBD1 (6 bases). This CDR3 is 15 amino acids long. With 1 base removed from V and 4 bases from J, the gap between germline ends came to 13 bases. The germline V gene encodes CDR1 SGHKS and CDR2 YYEKEE (reference sequence). CDR3 in amino acids: CASSLQGLLSDTQYF. DNA for the CDR3: TGTGCCAGCAGCTTGCAGGGGTTGTTGTCAGATACGCAGTATTTT.

A note on this clonotype: At one boundary the junction diverges from the germline segment, which might be a read error. The chain employs TRBV20-1 and TRBJ2-7; a possible D gene is TRBD2 (5 bases). Germline-derived CDR1 and CDR2 are DFQATT and SNEGSKA (reference sequence). This CDR3 region has 15 residues. CDR3 nucleotides: TGCTGTGCTAGAGATCCGAGCGGTGGCTCCTACGAGCAGTACTTC. Translation: CCARDPSGGSYEQYF.

This clonotype was recorded a few times. The rearrangement uses TRBV2 and TRBJ2-1; D may match TRBD1 or TRBD2 (5 bases each). Per germline, CDR1 SNHLY and CDR2 FYNNEI. The V and J ends lost 6 bases and 8 bases respectively, with 23 bases between them. The CDR3 totals 16 residues. CDR3 sequence: CASRSHLGTLRDEQFF. The CDR3 region has the DNA TGTGCCAGCAGATCCCACCTCGGGACCCTAAGGGATGAGCAGTTCTTC.

V is TRBV2 and J is TRBJ2-7; 9 bases are shared with TRBD1. Germline CDR1 SNHLY, CDR2 FYNNEI. After removal of 7 bases from V and 3 bases from J, the junction contained 7 bases not matched to a gene. The CDR3 runs 14 residues. The chain's CDR3 is CASKRDRAFYEQYF. DNA for the CDR3: TGTGCCAGCAAAAGGGACAGGGCTTTCTACGAGCAGTACTTC.

This clonotype showed up just a few times. This chain uses TRBV20-1 with TRBJ2-3, with a tentative D call TRBD2 (5 bases). Looked up from germline, CDR1 is DFQATT and CDR2 is SNEGSKA (reference sequence). The CDR3 has 16 residues. Deletions cut 8 bases from V and 4 bases from J, with 25 bases between. The CDR3: CSLLVWRARESDTQYF. Here the CDR3 DNA reads TGCAGTCTGCTCGTCTGGCGGGCTCGAGAGTCAGATACGCAGTATTTT.

This clonotype was observed a few times. V usage is TRBV5-1 and J usage is TRBJ2-7; 10 bases map to TRBD1. The CDR3 consists of 17 residues. Germline trimming cut 3 bases from V and 2 bases from J; bases unmatched to any gene: 11. Per germline, CDR1 SGHRS and CDR2 YFSETQ. The CDR3 is CASSWGDRGSPAYEQYF. CDR3 DNA sequence: TGCGCCAGCAGCTGGGGGGACAGGGGATCTCCGGCCTACGAGCAGTACTTC.

This clonotype was counted at least ten times. The chain has TRBV6-1 and TRBJ1-2; D unresolved. V dropped 0 bases and J dropped 6 bases, with 14 bases sitting between them. CDR3 length: 15 amino acids. The V gene's germline CDR1 is MNHNS and CDR2 SASEGT. The CDR3 sequence is CASSEARWAPNGYTF. The DNA for the CDR3 is TGTGCCAGCAGTGAAGCGCGATGGGCCCCGAATGGCTACACCTTC.

Notes on this clonotype: One end of the junction does not line up with germline, which may come from a read error. DNA of the CDR3: TGTGCCAGGAGTTCGGCTAGCGGTCCCCTTAGACCCAGTAAAAATGAGCAGTTCTTC. As protein: CARSSASGPLRPSKNEQFF. The chain is built from TRBV6-5 and TRBJ2-1; TRBD2 matches 7 bases. CDR3 size: 19 residues. Germline CDR1 is MNHEY and CDR2 is SVGAGI.

V is TRBV7-9 and J is TRBJ2-2; D unresolved. Germline lookup yields CDR1 SEHNR and CDR2 FQNEAQ (reference sequence). The CDR3 has 16 residues. V dropped 5 bases and J dropped 7 bases, with 20 bases sitting between them. The CDR3 DNA reads as TGTGCCAGCAGCCCACCCTTACGGGTCAGCAGCGGGGAGCTGTTTTTT. This sequence encodes CASSPPLRVSSGELFF.

The chain has TRBV3-1 and TRBJ2-1, with TRBD2 identical over 10 bases. Germline trimming cut 6 bases from V and 6 bases from J; bases unmatched to any gene: 5. CDR3 size: 14 residues. Germline CDR1 LGHDT, CDR2 YNNKEL (reference sequence). The CDR3 sequence is CASSQASGGNEQFF. The CDR3 DNA reads as TGTGCCAGCAGTCAGGCTAGCGGGGGCAATGAGCAGTTCTTC.

This clonotype was observed a handful of times. This chain uses TRBV6-2 or TRBV6-3 with TRBJ2-3; maybe TRBD2 (6 bases). The CDR3 is made up of 14 amino acids. V was pared by 8 bases and J by 2 bases, with 14 bases between. Germline V CDR1 and CDR2: MNHEY, SVGEGT. CDR3 residues: CASVTRLFTDTQYF. CDR3 sequence (DNA): TGTGCCAGCGTGACTAGACTCTTCACAGATACGCAGTATTTT.

V is TRBV6-1 and J is TRBJ2-7, with 7 bases fitting TRBD2. CDR1 MNHNS and CDR2 SASEGT come from the germline V gene. Trimming took 7 bases from V and 0 from J; bases not matched to a gene: 12. This CDR3 is built from 16 residues. The CDR3 DNA follows: TGTGCCAGCATCCCCCCGGGACTATCCAACTCCTACGAGCAGTACTTC. Amino acid sequence: CASIPPGLSNSYEQYF.

The V gene is TRBV20-1, the J gene TRBJ2-7, with 10 bases lining up with TRBD2. Per the germline V gene, CDR1 is DFQATT and CDR2 is SNEGSKA (reference sequence). The CDR3 sequence is 14 residues long. J gave up 6 bases and V 6 bases, and 11 bases lay outside the gene matches. CDR3 loop: CSAYPGLAGAEQYF. The DNA for the CDR3 is TGCAGTGCATATCCTGGGCTAGCGGGAGCCGAGCAGTACTTC.

This chain connects TRBV10-3 to TRBJ2-7; 8 bases fit TRBD2. This CDR3 has 14 residues. CDR1 and CDR2 (germline): ENHRY, SYGVKD. The V segment lost 11 bases and the J segment 4 bases; nucleotides outside the gene matches: 13. CDR3 loop: CASAEGTSLYEQYF. The CDR3 DNA reads TGTGCCTCGGCCGAGGGGACTAGTCTTTACGAGCAGTACTTC.

The rearrangement joins TRBV7-3 to TRBJ2-1, with 9 bases fitting TRBD2. The germline V gene has CDR1 SGHTA and CDR2 FQGTGA. The junction had 5 bases not matched to a gene; V was cut back by 6 bases and J by 2 bases. The CDR3 totals 15 residues. The CDR3 is CASRESGGPYNEQFF. For the CDR3, the DNA is TGTGCCAGCAGGGAGAGCGGGGGGCCCTACAATGAGCAGTTCTTC.

V and J are TRBV11-3 and TRBJ1-1; the match to TRBD1 covers 7 bases. Germline assignment: CDR1 SGHNT and CDR2 YENEEA. The trim removed 5 bases at V and 6 bases at J, leaving 6 bases unmatched. The CDR3 sequence is 13 residues long. CDR3 sequence (DNA): TGTGCCAGCAGCCACCGGGACAGCGCTGAAGCTTTCTTT. This codes for CASSHRDSAEAFF.

This clonotype was observed a handful of times. V gene TRBV6-5 combines with J gene TRBJ1-1; D is possibly TRBD1 (5 bases). Germline values: CDR1 MNHEY, CDR2 SVGAGI. The germline V and J ends were trimmed by 2 bases and 0 bases, with 10 bases remaining between them. The CDR3 runs to 15 residues. CDR3 coding DNA: TGTGCCAGCAGTTACGGGGCAGCGATGAACACTGAAGCTTTCTTT. It specifies CASSYGAAMNTEAFF.